This entry is about one TCR beta chain. Its antigen is still unknown. This sample was included in a study of T cells after yellow fever vaccination. Germline assignment: CDR1 SGHRS and CDR2 YFSETQ. Between the trimmed V and J ends, which lost 0 bases and 9 bases, there was a span of 16 bases. CDR3 length: 15 residues. General study findings and limits: The booster response re-showed most primary clones: approximately 95% CD4, 88% CD8.

MiXCR, run by TCRdb on the 5' RACE reads, gives a single entry per CDR3 protein. Of a few hundred thousand distinct CDR3 sequences in the sample, 7.5% to 9.5% were seen once. This specimen was CD4+ T cells sorted from PBMCs, taken 5 days after the yellow fever booster vaccination. V is TRBV5-1 and J is TRBJ2-1; D might be TRBD1 or TRBD2, each matching 6 bases. This TCR came from a man younger than 35 who received the YFV17D yellow fever vaccine. CDR3 in amino acids: CASSLVGIGGSEQFF. CDR3 coding DNA: TGCGCCAGCAGCTTGGTCGGTATCGGGGGCAGTGAGCAGTTCTTC.